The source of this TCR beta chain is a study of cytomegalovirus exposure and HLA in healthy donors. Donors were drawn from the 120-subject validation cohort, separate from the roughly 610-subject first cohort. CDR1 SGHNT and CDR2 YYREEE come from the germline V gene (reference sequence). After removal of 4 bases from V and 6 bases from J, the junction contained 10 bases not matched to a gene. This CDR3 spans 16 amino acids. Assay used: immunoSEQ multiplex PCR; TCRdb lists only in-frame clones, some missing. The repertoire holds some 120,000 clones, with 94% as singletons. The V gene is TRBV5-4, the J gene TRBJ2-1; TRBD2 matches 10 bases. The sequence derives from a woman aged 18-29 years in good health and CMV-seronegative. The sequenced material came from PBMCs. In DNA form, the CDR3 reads TGTGCCAGCAGCGGCCCGCCTAGCGGGAGTAGCAATGAGCAGTTCTTC. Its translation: CASSGPPSGSSNEQFF.